Sequencing of this TCR beta chain was carried out in a study of cytomegalovirus exposure and HLA in healthy donors. Study-level background: Among the approximately 380 donors who were genotyped, 70% to 90% fell in the genetic ancestry cluster that is associated with self-reported Caucasian donors. Study-level points and caveats: In an earlier analysis, about 87% or about 30%: the productive usage of most TCR beta V segments.

Primers included in the PCR were 60 Vbeta and 13 Jbeta primers. Repertoires were generated with immunoSEQ multiplex PCR, while TCRdb's copy carries only in-frame clones and drops some. The top ten clones hold around 7.2% of a sample with 150,000 to 200,000 clones, about 80% of them seen once. Per germline, CDR1 SGDLS and CDR2 YYNGEE. This CDR3 is 16 amino acids long. Trimming left V 4 bases short and J 2 bases short, with 17 bases between. Details on this clone: What it binds is not known.

Sample: PBMCs. The chain links TRBV9 to TRBJ2-3, with a tentative D call TRBD2 (7 bases). This sequence was found in a man under 40 in good health and CMV-seropositive. The CDR3 sequence is CASSFGEGGLTDTQYF. The DNA for the CDR3 is TGTGCCAGCAGCTTTGGGGAGGGGGGGCTCACAGATACGCAGTATTTT.